The 32 T cell receptor beta chains presented below share a single source sample, sequenced in a study of blood T cell repertoires in COVID-19. Assay used: immunoSEQ multiplex PCR; TCRdb lists only in-frame clones, some missing. This repertoire shows about 280,000 clones, more than 80% found once; its top ten account for 2.5% to 3%. The sample taken for sequencing was peripheral blood. The receptors shown here come from a woman younger than 45 with active or convalescent COVID-19.

The V and J genes are TRBV7-9 and TRBJ2-7; the D is unclear. V dropped 6 bases and J dropped 8 bases, with 20 bases sitting between them. This CDR3 spans 14 amino acids. Per the germline V gene, CDR1 is SEHNR and CDR2 is FQNEAQ (reference sequence). DNA of the CDR3: TGTGCCAGCAGTCCCACATGGAGTTCTCTACAGCAGTACTTC. Its translation is CASSPTWSSLQQYF.

The chain has TRBV10-2 and TRBJ2-7, with 7 bases identical to TRBD1. CDR3 size: 12 residues. The trim removed 4 bases at V and 8 bases at J, leaving 5 bases unmatched. Germline assignment: CDR1 WSHSY and CDR2 SAAADI. DNA for the CDR3: TGCGCCAGCAGTGGACAGGGTTTGAAGCAGTACTTC. It codes for CASSGQGLKQYF.

V gene TRBV2 combines with J gene TRBJ2-2; 9 bases line up with TRBD1. Germline V gene lookup returns CDR1 SNHLY and CDR2 FYNNEI. This CDR3 region has 15 residues. The V segment lost 2 bases and the J segment 4 bases; nucleotides outside the gene matches: 2. The CDR3 protein is CASSETGGFTGELFF. Here the CDR3 DNA reads TGTGCCAGCAGTGAAACAGGGGGCTTCACCGGGGAGCTGTTTTTT.

The chain uses TRBV9 and TRBJ1-1; 7 nucleotides align to TRBD1. With V trimmed by 4 bases and J by 2 bases, 8 bases remained unmatched. Germline-derived CDR1 and CDR2 are SGDLS and YYNGEE. CDR3 size: 15 residues. CDR3 amino acids: CASSPWDSLNTEAFF. In DNA, the CDR3 is TGTGCCAGCAGCCCGTGGGACAGTCTAAACACTGAAGCTTTCTTT. The complete variable domain, with remaining parts taken from reference TRBV9 and TRBJ1-1, reads DSGVTQTPKHLITATGQRVTLRCSPRSGDLSVYWYQQSLDQGLQFLIQYYNGEERAKGNILERFSAQQFPDLHSELNLSSLELGDSALYFCASSPWDSLNTEAFFGQGTRLTVV.

V is TRBV28 and J is TRBJ1-3; maybe TRBD1 (5 bases). CDR1 is MDHEN and CDR2 is SYDVKM in the germline V gene. Trimming pared 5 bases from V and 4 bases from J, leaving 18 bases between. This CDR3 is 16 amino acids long. In nucleotides, the CDR3 is TGTGCCAGCAGTGGGTCAGGGAAAGGGAACGGAAACACCATATATTTT. It specifies CASSGSGKGNGNTIYF.

The table lists this clone with a few counts. The chain combines TRBV7-2 with TRBJ1-2, with a tentative D call TRBD1 (6 bases). The V end lost 2 bases, the J end lost 13 bases, and 11 bases lay between the germline ends. The length of the CDR3 is 11 residues. Germline assignment: CDR1 SGHTA and CDR2 FQGNSA. As DNA, the CDR3 is TGTGCCAGCAGCTTATCGGGACATTGCACCTTC. Its protein is CASSLSGHCTF. Based on the CDR3 plus reference TRBV7-2 and TRBJ1-2, the full variable domain is GAGVSQSPSNKVTEKGKDVELRCDPISGHTALYWYRQSLGQGLEFLIYFQGNSAPDKSGLPSDRFSAERTGGSVSTLTIQRTQQEDSAVYLCASSLSGHCTFGSGTRLTVV.

The V and J genes are TRBV10-3 and TRBJ1-3, with no clear D. From germline, CDR1 is ENHRY and CDR2 SYGVKD. The CDR3 consists of 13 residues. The V gene lost 5 bases and the J gene lost 0 bases, with 5 bases spanning the gap. The chain's CDR3 is CAISSSSGNTIYF. DNA for the CDR3: TGTGCCATCAGTTCCAGCTCTGGAAACACCATATATTTT.

The V call is TRBV15, the J call TRBJ2-5; D unresolved. Per germline, CDR1 LNHNV and CDR2 YYDKDF (reference sequence). The germline V and J ends were trimmed by 0 bases and 1 base, with 6 bases remaining between them. This CDR3 spans 14 amino acids. The CDR3 DNA sequence: TGTGCCACCAGCAGAGATATCGGCCAAGAGACCCAGTACTTC. Residues: CATSRDIGQETQYF.

The gene calls are TRBV6-5 and TRBJ1-2; a possible D gene is TRBD1 (6 bases). V was shortened by 7 bases and J by 1 base, with 13 bases between the two germline ends. The germline V gene encodes CDR1 MNHEY and CDR2 SVGAGI. The CDR3 loop spans 14 amino acids. CDR3 protein: CASKLQGFNYGYTF. As DNA, the CDR3 is TGTGCCAGCAAACTACAGGGTTTTAACTATGGCTACACCTTC.

The rearrangement joins TRBV9 to TRBJ1-1, with 8 bases matching TRBD1. The ends lost 2 bases at V and 4 bases at J; junction bases unmatched: 4. Per the germline V gene, CDR1 is SGDLS and CDR2 is YYNGEE. CDR3 size: 14 residues. CDR3 loop: CASSVQGASTEAFF. Here the CDR3 DNA reads TGTGCCAGCAGCGTTCAGGGGGCAAGCACTGAAGCTTTCTTT.

The chain uses TRBV28 and TRBJ2-2; a weak D match, TRBD2 (6 bases). Trimming pared 7 bases from V and 0 bases from J, leaving 12 bases between. The CDR3 has 15 amino acids. The germline V gene has CDR1 MDHEN and CDR2 SYDVKM. CDR3 region: CASMGGSSNTGELFF. Here the CDR3 DNA reads TGTGCCAGCATGGGGGGATCATCGAACACCGGGGAGCTGTTTTTT.

This chain uses TRBV4-3 with TRBJ1-1, with D unresolved. The CDR3 runs 14 residues. V was cut by 0 bases and J by 8 bases, with 13 bases left in between. From germline, CDR1 is LGHNA and CDR2 YSLEER. The CDR3 bases are TGCGCCAGCAGCCAAGATCGATTTGGCAAAGAAGCTTTCTTT. Translated: CASSQDRFGKEAFF.

The chain recombines TRBV15 with TRBJ2-1; maybe TRBD2 (5 bases). CDR3 length: 14 residues. Trimming shortened V by 4 bases and J by 8 bases, and 15 bases separated the two germline ends. Germline CDR1 is LNHNV and CDR2 is YYDKDF (reference sequence). The chain's CDR3 is CATSKGSEGYEQFF. The CDR3 DNA is TGTGCCACCAGCAAAGGGAGTGAGGGTTATGAGCAGTTCTTC.

The CDR3 loop reads CASSTWGDSPLHF. The CDR3 region has the DNA TGTGCCAGTAGTACTTGGGGGGATTCACCCCTCCACTTT. The genes are TRBV19 and TRBJ1-6; a weak D match, TRBD1 (5 bases). Trimming removed 4 bases at V and 8 bases at J, with 9 bases between. The CDR3 extends over 13 amino acids. Per germline, CDR1 LNHDA and CDR2 SQIVND (reference sequence).

This chain uses TRBV7-3 with TRBJ2-3; D possibly corresponds to TRBD1 (6 bases). Deletions cut 2 bases from V and 2 bases from J, with 11 bases between. Germline V lookup: CDR1 SGHTA, CDR2 FQGTGA. This CDR3 is built from 15 residues. The CDR3 protein is CASSLEGGFTDTQYF. CDR3 nucleotide sequence: TGTGCCAGCAGCTTAGAAGGGGGATTCACAGATACGCAGTATTTT.

The chain has TRBV15 and TRBJ2-5; tentatively, D is TRBD1 (5 bases). V was clipped by 5 bases and J by 2 bases, with 15 bases between them. This CDR3 has 15 amino acids. Germline lookup yields CDR1 LNHNV and CDR2 YYDKDF (reference sequence). CDR3 in DNA: TGTGCCACCAGCGCATTGGGGCAGGGACAAGAGACCCAGTACTTC. As protein: CATSALGQGQETQYF.

The rearrangement joins TRBV5-1 to TRBJ2-5; 8 bases are shared with TRBD2. The germline gives CDR1 SGHRS, CDR2 YFSETQ. The CDR3 runs 16 residues. The ends lost 7 bases at V and 4 bases at J; junction bases unmatched: 15. In DNA, the CDR3 is TGCGCCAGCGGTTGGGCGGGGGGCCCCCCCCCAGAGACCCAGTACTTC. It translates to CASGWAGGPPPETQYF.

The V call is TRBV5-1, the J call TRBJ2-7, with 7 bases identical to TRBD2. V gave up 0 bases and J gave up 2 bases; unmatched junction bases: 8. Germline CDR1 reads SGHRS; CDR2 reads YFSETQ. The CDR3 sequence is 16 residues long. CDR3 in DNA: TGCGCCAGCAGCTTGGCCTCGGGGGGATTGGCCTACGAGCAGTACTTC. Its protein product is CASSLASGGLAYEQYF.

The chain links TRBV4-2 to TRBJ2-1; TRBD2 matches 7 bases. The CDR3 runs to 17 residues. V trimming: 2 bases; J trimming: 8 bases; junction bases outside the gene matches: 15. Germline assignment: CDR1 LGHNA and CDR2 YNFKEQ. As DNA, the CDR3 is TGTGCCAGCAGCCAAAATCGGGGGAGGGGCCCGGGCGATGAGCAGTTCTTC. Protein: CASSQNRGRGPGDEQFF.

This clone turned up a few times. The V gene is TRBV19, the J gene TRBJ1-5, with 7 bases aligning to TRBD1. This CDR3 is 16 amino acids long. Germline V CDR1 and CDR2: LNHDA, SQIVND (reference sequence). With 7 bases clipped from V and 1 base from J, the junction kept 10 bases outside the gene matches. The chain's CDR3 is CASKTGAATSNQPQHF. Here the CDR3 DNA reads TGTGCCAGTAAAACAGGGGCCGCCACCAGCAATCAGCCCCAGCATTTT.

The rearrangement links TRBV19 to TRBJ1-2, with TRBD1 matching 7 bases. The J segment lost 5 bases and the V segment lost 1 base, leaving 4 bases of the junction unmatched. The germline CDR1 and CDR2 sequences are LNHDA and SQIVND (reference sequence). The CDR3 totals 14 residues. The CDR3 sequence: CASSIAQTGYGYTF. CDR3 sequence (DNA): TGTGCCAGTAGTATAGCCCAGACAGGGTATGGCTACACCTTC.

The gene calls are TRBV3-1 (or the pseudogene TRBV3-2) and TRBJ1-5, with a weak D call TRBD1 (6 bases). Trimming cost V 3 bases and J 7 bases, with 10 bases left between them. The CDR3 totals 13 residues. Per the germline V gene, CDR1 is LGHDT and CDR2 is YNNKEL (reference sequence). CDR3 in amino acids: CASSHGGRQPQHF. The CDR3, as DNA: TGTGCCAGCAGCCACGGGGGGCGGCAGCCCCAGCATTTT.

V gene TRBV7-9 combines with J gene TRBJ2-1; TRBD2 matches at 10 bases. The CDR3 loop spans 16 amino acids. The J segment lost 2 bases and the V segment lost 5 bases, leaving 6 bases of the junction unmatched. Germline V gene sequence: CDR1 SEHNR, CDR2 FQNEAQ (reference sequence). The DNA of the CDR3 is TGTGCCAGCAGCCCCGGTACTAGCGGGGCCTACAATGAGCAGTTCTTC. It is translated as CASSPGTSGAYNEQFF. Complete variable domain (other parts from reference TRBV7-9 and TRBJ2-1): DTGVSQNPRHKITKRGQNVTFRCDPISEHNRLYWYRQTLGQGPEFLTYFQNEAQLEKSRLLSDRFSAERPKGSFSTLEIQRTEQGDSAMYLCASSPGTSGAYNEQFFGPGTRLTVL.

V and J are TRBV24-1 and TRBJ1-2; 8 bases map to TRBD1. V lost 9 bases, J lost 5 bases, and 7 bases stayed unmatched. This CDR3 spans 13 amino acids. Per the germline V gene, CDR1 is KGHDR and CDR2 is SFDVKD. The CDR3, as DNA: TGTGCCACCGGGGACAGGCTTCAATATGGCTACACCTTC. This sequence encodes CATGDRLQYGYTF.

This rearrangement joins TRBV11-3 to TRBJ2-5; possibly TRBD1 for D (6 bases). The V gene's germline CDR1 is SGHNT and CDR2 YENEEA. The germline V and J ends were trimmed by 2 bases and 1 base, with 14 bases remaining between them. This CDR3 has 16 amino acids. The CDR3 loop reads CASSLRSGRGQETQYF. DNA of the CDR3: TGTGCCAGCAGCTTACGATCCGGCAGGGGCCAAGAGACCCAGTACTTC.

The chain is built from TRBV6-1 and TRBJ1-2; no clear D gene. The CDR3 length is 14 residues. V dropped 3 bases and J dropped 2 bases, with 10 bases sitting between them. Germline V lookup: CDR1 MNHNS, CDR2 SASEGT. CDR3 DNA: TGTGCCAGCAGTGAGGTAGGAGGGAACTATGGCTACACCTTC. It specifies CASSEVGGNYGYTF.

This chain connects TRBV2 to TRBJ2-1; possible D gene TRBD1, 7 bases. Germline values: CDR1 SNHLY, CDR2 FYNNEI. Deletions cut 7 bases from V and 4 bases from J, with 14 bases between. This CDR3 is built from 14 residues. CDR3 residues: CASNGGGQYNEQFF. CDR3 sequence (DNA): TGTGCCAGCAACGGAGGGGGACAGTACAATGAGCAGTTCTTC.

The chain is built from TRBV7-2 and TRBJ2-1; D is possibly TRBD2 (5 bases). The CDR3 runs 15 residues. The V gene lost 5 bases and the J gene lost 9 bases, with 20 bases spanning the gap. Germline V gene data show CDR1 as SGHTA and CDR2 as FQGNSA. The chain's CDR3 is CASSQPGSSIGEQFF. The CDR3 nucleotides read TGTGCCAGCAGCCAACCGGGATCTAGCATCGGTGAGCAGTTCTTC.

The chain is built from TRBV5-1 and TRBJ2-7; 9 bases are a match to TRBD1. Trimming took 0 bases from V and 4 from J; bases not matched to a gene: 5. CDR1 is SGHRS and CDR2 is YFSETQ in the germline V gene. This CDR3 is 15 amino acids long. This CDR3 reads CASSLATGGVYEQYF. In nucleotides, the CDR3 is TGCGCCAGCAGCTTGGCGACAGGGGGGGTTTACGAGCAGTACTTC.

The sample holds one count of this clone. The gene calls are TRBV28 and TRBJ2-7, with 9 bases aligning to TRBD1. This CDR3 spans 13 amino acids. Trimming took 6 bases from V and 4 from J; bases not matched to a gene: 4. The germline gives CDR1 MDHEN, CDR2 SYDVKM. CDR3 loop: CASSYRGPYEQYF. CDR3 nucleotides: TGTGCCAGCAGCTACAGGGGGCCTTACGAGCAGTACTTC. Drawing the rest from reference TRBV28 and TRBJ2-7, the complete variable domain is DVKVTQSSRYLVKRTGEKVFLECVQDMDHENMFWYRQDPGLGLRLIYFSYDVKMKEKGDIPEGYSVSREKKERFSLILESASTNQTSMYLCASSYRGPYEQYFGPGTRLTVT.

V gene TRBV6-4 combines with J gene TRBJ2-3; 7 nucleotides align to TRBD2. With V trimmed by 1 base and J by 7 bases, 11 bases remained unmatched. The CDR3 extends over 16 amino acids. Germline loops: CDR1 MRHNA, CDR2 SNTAGT. CDR3 residues: CASSDFGAGRTYTQYF. The CDR3 DNA reads TGTGCCAGCAGTGACTTTGGAGCGGGGCGTACCTATACGCAGTATTTT.

V usage is TRBV18 and J usage is TRBJ2-7, with D unclear. CDR3 length: 14 amino acids. The germline V and J ends were trimmed by 0 bases and 2 bases, with 8 bases remaining between them. Looked up from germline, CDR1 is KGHSH and CDR2 is LQKENI. The CDR3 loop is CASSPPNSPYEQYF. The CDR3 DNA sequence: TGTGCCAGCTCACCACCAAACAGTCCCTACGAGCAGTACTTC.